This T cell receptor beta chain was retrieved from a study of T cell responses to AZD1222 COVID-19 vaccine. Of note for this clone: Its antigen is as yet unknown.

Study-wide points: Clonal diversity was possibly underestimated; the donors were predominantly white British and more often female. Among AZD1222 vaccinees, only 5 to 7 were seropositive at baseline. The peak T cell response came first, and repertoires were sampled only after it.

Germline values: CDR1 MDHEN, CDR2 SYDVKM. Trimming shortened V by 8 bases and J by 8 bases, and 25 bases separated the two germline ends. The CDR3 covers 16 residues. Sequencing used immunoSEQ multiplex PCR; TCRdb keeps in-frame clones, though not all of them. Seen here are about 150,000 clones, around 89% observed once, and the top ten hold around 3%. The origin of this receptor is an adult in good health. The V gene is TRBV28, the J gene TRBJ2-1, with D perhaps TRBD2 (6 bases). Sample: peripheral blood, taken on day 0 of AZD1222 vaccination. In DNA form, the CDR3 reads TGTGCCAGCGTTTCGGCGTTGGGGCGGGGTCTGGATGAGCAGTTCTTC. Amino acid sequence: CASVSALGRGLDEQFF.